One sample yielded the 5 T cell receptor beta chains listed below, sequenced in a study of T-cell memory formation after mild COVID-19. TCRdb processed the 5' RACE reads anew with MiXCR; each CDR3 protein has one entry. The sample holds approximately 52,000 distinct CDR3 sequences, approximately 9% seen once. Material: PBMCs or a T cell subset sorted from them (not recorded which). Source of these receptors: an adult woman who had mild COVID-19 (a few samples of this study predate the infection). Cell type and time point are not known.

Many counts were recorded for this clonotype. V and J are TRBV20-1 and TRBJ2-1; TRBD2 might be the D (5 bases). The V and J ends lost 1 base and 7 bases respectively, with 20 bases between them. The V gene's germline CDR1 is DFQATT and CDR2 SNEGSKA (reference sequence). This CDR3 has 16 residues. The CDR3 DNA sequence: TGCAGTGCTAGAGGCAGAGGTGGGAGCCGATTGAATGAGCAGTTCTTC. Translated, it gives CSARGRGGSRLNEQFF.

The rearrangement uses TRBV4-3 and TRBJ2-7; D may be TRBD1 (5 bases). Deletions cut 4 bases from V and 2 bases from J, with 18 bases between. The CDR3 contains 16 residues. CDR1 is LGHNA, CDR2 YSLEER, per germline. CDR3: CASSPETRAGTYEQYF. The CDR3 DNA sequence: TGCGCCAGCAGCCCAGAAACCAGGGCAGGAACCTACGAGCAGTACTTC.

This clonotype was seen ten or more times. The J gene is TRBJ2-7, the V gene TRBV21-1; the table's TRBD1 call for D was not verified on the DNA. TRBV21-1 is reported as a pseudogene. CDR3 length: 13 amino acids. The CDR3 DNA is TGTGCCAGCAGCAAAGAACATCGGACAGAGCAGTACTTC. Translating it yields CASSKEHRTEQYF.

This clonotype was seen only a few times. This sequence joins TRBV29-1 and TRBJ2-7; D may be TRBD1 (5 bases). Trimming pared 7 bases from V and 4 bases from J, leaving 26 bases between. This CDR3 region has 16 residues. CDR1 and CDR2 from the germline V gene are SQVTM and ANQGSEA. The CDR3 is CSAGSGFANLGYEQYF. The CDR3 coding sequence is TGCAGCGCCGGTTCAGGGTTTGCCAACCTTGGGTACGAGCAGTACTTC.

The rearrangement links TRBV5-1 to TRBJ2-5, with TRBD2 matching over 10 bases. The CDR3 consists of 15 residues. Germline V gene sequence: CDR1 SGHRS, CDR2 YFSETQ. Trimming cost V 4 bases and J 2 bases; bases outside gene matches: 5. The CDR3 loop reads CASSIAGGPQETQYF. Written as DNA, the CDR3 is TGCGCCAGCAGCATAGCGGGGGGCCCACAAGAGACCCAGTACTTC.